The T cell receptor beta chain described here comes from a study of blood T cells in healthy people across ages. This clonotype was counted at least ten times. With 6 bases removed from V and 0 bases from J, the gap between germline ends came to 11 bases. The length of the CDR3 is 14 residues. PCR was performed a second time for about 7 to 11 cycles using a sample-barcoded 5' primer and a J-beta primer mix. TCRdb reprocessed the 5' RACE reads with MiXCR, giving one entry per CDR3 protein. The sample has fewer than 750,000 distinct CDR3 sequences, 40% to 65% seen once; the top ten hold around an eighth.

The source of this sequence is an elderly woman in good health. The sample was blood. The chain links TRBV12-3 or TRBV12-4 to TRBJ2-5; D perhaps matches TRBD1 (5 bases). The CDR3 DNA reads TGTGCCAGCAGCTTGGGGCAACACCAAGAGACCCAGTACTTC. It encodes CASSLGQHQETQYF.